This is a list of T cell receptor beta chains from one sample in a study of blood T cell repertoires in COVID-19. The repertoire was sequenced with immunoSEQ multiplex PCR; TCRdb's copy has only in-frame clones and lacks some. Among 200,000 to 250,000 clones, 75% to 90% were seen once, and the ten largest hold around 3.2%. Material: PBMCs or T cells enriched from blood (not recorded which). These receptors originate from a woman younger than 35 in a cohort exposed to, infected with or recovered from COVID-19 (not recorded which). Both conserved end residues are part of each CDR3. Fields, in order: V gene, CDR3 protein.

TRBV12-5	CASAPAGTHITDTQYF
TRBV28	CASTRTAINYGYTF
TRBV6-5	CASSPPGGHEQYF
TRBV29-1	CSVEDFGTGGSANYGYTF
TRBV27	CASSSGQINTEAFF
TRBV24-1	CATSDSGTGNTEAFF
TRBV5-1	CASSLRRSTEAFF
TRBV27	CASSPSGQNQPQHF
TRBV30	CAWSDPGTGGFEAFF
TRBV5-4	CASSFRDRDSPLHF
TRBV7-8	CASSLEPGGTEAFF
TRBV10-3	CAISPPQGSGNTIYF
TRBV5-1	CASSLEGRGKGYTF
TRBV7-3	CASSRDRGETQYF
TRBV3-1/TRBV3-2	CASSSGLAHEQFF
TRBV4-1	CASSQDRRAYEQYF
TRBV3-1/TRBV3-2	CASSQDPNRAPGYTF
TRBV5-6	CASSLTGGGYTF
TRBV28	CASSYTSGVGETQYF
TRBV5-4	CASSLATDPSTDTQYF
TRBV6-5	CASSDRGLAEKLFF
TRBV11-3	CASSLSGLADFSLSYEQYF
TRBV5-1	CASSWTQTGNTEAFF
TRBV18	CASSPFGSGTNEKLFF
TRBV3-1/TRBV3-2	CASSQEYGENTGELFF
TRBV9	CASSFIRENTEAFF
TRBV20-1	CSARRVAEAFF
TRBV11-3	CASSRTSGGAGADTQYF
TRBV5-4	CASSFSGGGADTQYF
TRBV5-6	CASSPGGNSGNTIYF
TRBV9	CASSVGVQEGTQYF
TRBV7-8	CASSLVENAVHGYTF
TRBV18	CASSPRVRQGGYGYTF
TRBV19	CASSLMVVDTEAFF
TRBV11-1	CASSSTGIPAQYF
TRBV19	CASSTLDRGESGELFF
TRBV5-5	CASSLDGNTF
TRBV6-5	CASSSGQGTGKLFF
TRBV27	CASSLKRGACTDTQYF
TRBV29-1	CSVSSGEETQYF
TRBV4-1	CASSQDLGHGQALAPQHF
TRBV3-1/TRBV3-2	CASSQGASEAFF
TRBV3-1/TRBV3-2	CASSPWTGGGDEAFF
TRBV3-1/TRBV3-2	CASSQAGANTGELFF
TRBV28	CASSSPAGRSSYNSPLHF
TRBV4-1	CASSQDERGHQPQHF
TRBV20-1	CSCAGAYEQYF
TRBV6-5	CASSYLTGGDTEAFF
TRBV6-5	CASSYTDLRSTEAFF
TRBV6-5	CASRERDSTYGYTF
TRBV11-2	CASSLGGGRSDTQYF
TRBV11-3	CASSLEERGGGYTF
TRBV3-1/TRBV3-2	CASSHLGEGQGYTF
TRBV6-5	CASSLRDRVYNEQFF
TRBV6-5	CASSSGGADGNTIYF
TRBV5-1	CASSTGTGDEKLFF
TRBV4-1	CASSQGAGGSYEQYF